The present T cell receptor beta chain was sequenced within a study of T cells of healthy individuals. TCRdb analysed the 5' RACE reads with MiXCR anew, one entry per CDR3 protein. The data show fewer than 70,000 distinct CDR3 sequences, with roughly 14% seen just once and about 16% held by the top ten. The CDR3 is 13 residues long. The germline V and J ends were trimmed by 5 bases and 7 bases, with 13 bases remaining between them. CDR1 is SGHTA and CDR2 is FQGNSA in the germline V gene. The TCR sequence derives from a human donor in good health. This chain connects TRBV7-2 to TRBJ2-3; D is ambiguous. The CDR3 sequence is CASSPRMGNTQYF. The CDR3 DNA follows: TGTGCCAGCAGCCCTCGAATGGGTAATACGCAGTATTTT.